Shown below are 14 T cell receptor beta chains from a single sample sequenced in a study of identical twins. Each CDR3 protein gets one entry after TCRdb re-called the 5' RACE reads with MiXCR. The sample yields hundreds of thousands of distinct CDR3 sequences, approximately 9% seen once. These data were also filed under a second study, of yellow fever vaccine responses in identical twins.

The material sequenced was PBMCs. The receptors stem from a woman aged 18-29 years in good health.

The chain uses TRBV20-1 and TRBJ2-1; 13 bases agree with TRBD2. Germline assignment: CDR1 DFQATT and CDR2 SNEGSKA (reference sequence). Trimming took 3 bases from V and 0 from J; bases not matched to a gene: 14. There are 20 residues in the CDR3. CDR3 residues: CSASTSGGAHLPSSYNEQFF. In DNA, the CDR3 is TGCAGTGCTAGTACTAGCGGGGGGGCCCACCTTCCTAGCTCCTACAATGAGCAGTTCTTC.

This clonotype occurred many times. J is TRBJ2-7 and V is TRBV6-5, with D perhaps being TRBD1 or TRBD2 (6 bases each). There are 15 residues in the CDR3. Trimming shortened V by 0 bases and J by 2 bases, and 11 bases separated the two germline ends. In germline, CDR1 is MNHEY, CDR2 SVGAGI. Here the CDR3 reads CASSYSWGATYEQYF. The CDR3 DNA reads TGTGCCAGCAGTTACTCTTGGGGGGCGACCTACGAGCAGTACTTC.

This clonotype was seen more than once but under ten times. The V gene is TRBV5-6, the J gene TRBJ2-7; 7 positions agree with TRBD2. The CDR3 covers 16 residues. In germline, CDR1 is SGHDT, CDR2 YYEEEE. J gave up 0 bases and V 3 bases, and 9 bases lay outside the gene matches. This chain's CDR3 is CASSSPSLAVSYEQYF. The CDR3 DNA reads TGTGCCAGCAGCTCGCCCTCCCTAGCGGTCTCCTACGAGCAGTACTTC.

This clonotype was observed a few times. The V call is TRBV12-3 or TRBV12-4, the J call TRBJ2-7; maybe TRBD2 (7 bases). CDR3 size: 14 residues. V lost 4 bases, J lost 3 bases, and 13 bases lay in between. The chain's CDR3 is CASSWGGSLYEQYF. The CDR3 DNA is TGTGCCAGCAGTTGGGGGGGCTCCCTCTACGAGCAGTACTTC.

The CDR3 sequence: CASERGTEAFF. CDR3 bases: TGTGCCAGCGAGCGTGGGACTGAAGCTTTCTTT. The chain couples TRBV27 to TRBJ1-1; D remains ambiguous. V was cut by 8 bases and J by 5 bases, with 9 bases left in between. Germline V CDR1 and CDR2: MNHEY, SMNVEV (reference sequence). The CDR3 length is 11 residues.

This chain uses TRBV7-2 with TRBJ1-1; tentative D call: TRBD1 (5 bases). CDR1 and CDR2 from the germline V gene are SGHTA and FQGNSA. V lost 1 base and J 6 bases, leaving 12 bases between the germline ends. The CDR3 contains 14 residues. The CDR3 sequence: CASSLVGGVAEAFF. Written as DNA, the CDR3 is TGTGCCAGCAGCTTAGTGGGGGGGGTCGCTGAAGCTTTCTTT.

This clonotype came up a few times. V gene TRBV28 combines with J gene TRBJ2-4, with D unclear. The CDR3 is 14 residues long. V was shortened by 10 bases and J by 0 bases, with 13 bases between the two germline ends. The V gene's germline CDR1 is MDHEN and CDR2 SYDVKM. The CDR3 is CATPLVLAKNIQYF. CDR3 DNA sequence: TGTGCCACCCCCCTAGTCCTAGCCAAAAACATTCAGTACTTC.

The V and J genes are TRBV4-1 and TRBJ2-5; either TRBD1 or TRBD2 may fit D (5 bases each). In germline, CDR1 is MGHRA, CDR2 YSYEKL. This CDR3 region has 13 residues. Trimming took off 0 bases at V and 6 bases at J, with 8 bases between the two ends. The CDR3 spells CASSQDSGQTQYF. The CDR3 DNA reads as TGCGCCAGCAGCCAAGATTCGGGACAGACCCAGTACTTC.

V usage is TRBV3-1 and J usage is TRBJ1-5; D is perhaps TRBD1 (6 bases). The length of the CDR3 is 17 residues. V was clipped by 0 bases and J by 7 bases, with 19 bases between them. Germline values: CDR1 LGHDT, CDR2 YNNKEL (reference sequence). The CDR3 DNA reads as TGTGCCAGCAGCCAAGATAGTACAGGGCCAAGGAGCCAGCCCCAGCATTTT. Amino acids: CASSQDSTGPRSQPQHF.

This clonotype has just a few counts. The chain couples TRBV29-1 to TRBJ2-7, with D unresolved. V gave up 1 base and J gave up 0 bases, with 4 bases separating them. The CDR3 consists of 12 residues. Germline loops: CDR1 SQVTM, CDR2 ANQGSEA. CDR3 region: CSVEGHSYEQYF. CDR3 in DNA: TGCAGCGTTGAAGGGCACTCCTACGAGCAGTACTTC.

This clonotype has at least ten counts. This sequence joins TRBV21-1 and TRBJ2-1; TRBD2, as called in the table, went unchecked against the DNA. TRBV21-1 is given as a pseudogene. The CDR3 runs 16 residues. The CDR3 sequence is CASSKVKRISGGEQFF. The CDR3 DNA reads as TGTGCCAGCAGCAAAGTCAAAAGGATCTCTGGAGGTGAGCAGTTCTTC.

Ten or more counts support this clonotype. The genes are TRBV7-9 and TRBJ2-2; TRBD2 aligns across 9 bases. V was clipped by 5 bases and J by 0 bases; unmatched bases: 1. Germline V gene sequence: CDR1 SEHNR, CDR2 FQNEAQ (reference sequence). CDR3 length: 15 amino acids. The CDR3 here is CASSAGGANTGELFF. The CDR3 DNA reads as TGTGCCAGCAGCGCGGGGGGGGCGAACACCGGGGAGCTGTTTTTT. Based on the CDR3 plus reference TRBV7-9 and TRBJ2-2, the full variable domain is DTGVSQNPRHKITKRGQNVTFRCDPISEHNRLYWYRQTLGQGPEFLTYFQNEAQLEKSRLLSDRFSAERPKGSFSTLEIQRTEQGDSAMYLCASSAGGANTGELFFGEGSRLTVL.

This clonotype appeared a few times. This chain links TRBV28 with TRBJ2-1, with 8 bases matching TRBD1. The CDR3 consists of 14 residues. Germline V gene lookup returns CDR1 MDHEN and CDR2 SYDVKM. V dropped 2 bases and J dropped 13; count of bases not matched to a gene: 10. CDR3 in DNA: TGTGCCAGCAGTTTAAGCCAACCCGGACAGGGTCAGTTCTTC. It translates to CASSLSQPGQGQFF. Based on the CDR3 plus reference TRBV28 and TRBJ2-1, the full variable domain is DVKVTQSSRYLVKRTGEKVFLECVQDMDHENMFWYRQDPGLGLRLIYFSYDVKMKEKGDIPEGYSVSREKKERFSLILESASTNQTSMYLCASSLSQPGQGQFFGPGTRLTVL.

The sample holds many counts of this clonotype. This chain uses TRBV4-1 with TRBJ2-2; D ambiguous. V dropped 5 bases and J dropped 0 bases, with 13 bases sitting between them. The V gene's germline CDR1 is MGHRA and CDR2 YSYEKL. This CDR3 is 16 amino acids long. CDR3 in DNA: TGCGCCAGCAGCTTCCGGGCGGATTCGAACACCGGGGAGCTGTTTTTT. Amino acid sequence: CASSFRADSNTGELFF.